The next 31 T cell receptor beta chains were all read from a single sample in a study of blood T cells in healthy people across ages. A J-beta primer mix and a sample-barcoded 5' primer were used in a second PCR of about 7 to 12 cycles. Using its own MiXCR run on the 5' RACE reads, TCRdb lists one record per CDR3 protein. The repertoire has about 1.7 million distinct CDR3 sequences, 28% of them found once; the top ten carry 7.7%. The source material was blood. These receptor sequences come from a woman younger than 45 in good health.

This clonotype has just a few counts. This chain uses TRBV28 with TRBJ1-5; 10 bases match TRBD1. Germline values: CDR1 MDHEN, CDR2 SYDVKM. The CDR3 spans 15 residues. After removal of 4 bases from V and 6 bases from J, the junction contained 6 bases not matched to a gene. This CDR3 is CASSSLWDRGQPQHF. The CDR3 bases are TGTGCCAGCAGTTCCTTATGGGACAGGGGTCAGCCCCAGCATTTT.

A remark on this clonotype: At one of its ends the junction is not consistent with the germline gene, which may arise from a read error. The chain has TRBV5-5 and TRBJ2-7; D remains ambiguous. The DNA end lines up better with TRBJ2-5; the J call may be wrong. CDR1 and CDR2 (germline): SGHKS, YYEKEE (reference sequence). The CDR3 totals 11 residues. CDR3 sequence reads: CVSSLEETQYF. The CDR3 DNA follows: TGTGTCAGCAGCTTGGAGGAGACCCAGTACTTC.

This rearrangement joins TRBV9 to TRBJ2-3, with 8 bases matching TRBD2. CDR1 is SGDLS, CDR2 YYNGEE, per germline. Unmatched junction bases numbered 9, after V lost 1 base and J lost 2 bases. This CDR3 region has 17 residues. The CDR3 DNA reads TGTGCCAGCAGCGTACCCACTAGCGGAGGCCCCACAGATACGCAGTATTTT. Translating gives CASSVPTSGGPTDTQYF. Based on the CDR3 plus reference TRBV9 and TRBJ2-3, the full variable domain is DSGVTQTPKHLITATGQRVTLRCSPRSGDLSVYWYQQSLDQGLQFLIQYYNGEERAKGNILERFSAQQFPDLHSELNLSSLELGDSALYFCASSVPTSGGPTDTQYFGPGTRLTVL.

This clonotype was found a few times. The chain uses TRBV5-6 and TRBJ2-5, with D hard to call. Germline lookup yields CDR1 SGHDT and CDR2 YYEEEE. The CDR3 is 12 amino acids. Between the trimmed V and J ends, which lost 1 base and 7 bases, there was a span of 8 bases. Here the CDR3 DNA reads TGTGCCAGCAGCTTGTCCCCGGGGACCCAGTACTTC. It is translated as CASSLSPGTQYF.

This clonotype was detected a few times. This chain connects TRBV12-3 or TRBV12-4 to TRBJ2-3; the D is unclear. The CDR3 has 11 residues. V was shortened by 6 bases and J by 4 bases, with 5 bases between the two germline ends. The CDR3 loop reads CASRESDTQYF. CDR3 bases: TGTGCCAGCAGGGAGTCAGATACGCAGTATTTT.

The rearrangement uses TRBV28 and TRBJ2-7; TRBD1 might be the D (5 bases). V was clipped by 6 bases and J by 2 bases, with 11 bases between them. Germline CDR1 is MDHEN and CDR2 is SYDVKM. This CDR3 has 13 amino acids. Here the CDR3 reads CASSDRRAYEQYF. The CDR3 nucleotides are TGTGCCAGCAGCGACCGCAGGGCCTACGAGCAGTACTTC.

The CDR3 protein is CASSSILAVQETQYF. For the CDR3, the DNA is TGTGCCAGCAGTTCCATTCTAGCGGTCCAAGAGACCCAGTACTTC. This chain connects TRBV28 to TRBJ2-5; 7 nucleotides align to TRBD2. The CDR3 contains 15 residues. V gave up 4 bases and J gave up 1 base; unmatched junction bases: 6. The germline CDR1 and CDR2 sequences are MDHEN and SYDVKM.

The chain uses TRBV20-1 and TRBJ2-1; 9 nucleotides agree with TRBD2. The germline V gene has CDR1 DFQATT and CDR2 SNEGSKA (reference sequence). The V segment lost 3 bases and the J segment 1 base; nucleotides outside the gene matches: 16. There are 19 residues in the CDR3. Here the CDR3 DNA reads TGCAGTGCTAGGGATGATAGCGGGAGACACCCGTCTTCCTACAATGAGCAGTTCTTC. It translates to CSARDDSGRHPSSYNEQFF.

This rearrangement joins TRBV7-2 to TRBJ1-4; tentatively, D is TRBD1 (5 bases). Trimming shortened V by 5 bases and J by 0 bases, and 13 bases separated the two germline ends. CDR3 length: 16 amino acids. In germline, CDR1 is SGHTA, CDR2 FQGNSA. For the CDR3, the DNA is TGTGCCAGCAGCCCCCAGGGAAGACCAACTAATGAAAAACTGTTTTTT. Residues: CASSPQGRPTNEKLFF.

As regards this clonotype: This may be a read error, as it is one base from a much larger clone. The chain is built from TRBV5-1 and TRBJ2-7; maybe TRBD2 (5 bases). Germline CDR1 SGHRS, CDR2 YFSETQ. This CDR3 is built from 12 residues. Trimming took 0 bases from V and 9 from J, leaving 10 bases between them. CDR3 nucleotides: TGCGCCAGCAGCTTGGACAGCGGATTGCAGTACTTC. It encodes CASSLDSGLQYF. The full variable domain, completed using reference TRBV5-1 and TRBJ2-7, is KAGVTQTPRYLIKTRGQQVTLSCSPISGHRSVSWYQQTPGQGLQFLFEYFSETQRNKGNFPGRFSGRQFSNSRSEMNVSTLELGDSALYLCASSLDSGLQYFGPGTRLTVT.

This clonotype was seen at least ten times. The chain is built from TRBV4-1 and TRBJ2-7; 8 bases map to TRBD2. The CDR3 is 17 amino acids. Trimming removed 3 bases from V and 0 bases from J; junction bases left unmatched: 10. CDR1 is MGHRA and CDR2 is YSYEKL in the germline V gene. The CDR3 is CASSQGVGGAPSYEQYF. Written as DNA, the CDR3 is TGCGCCAGCAGCCAGGGCGTCGGGGGGGCTCCCTCCTACGAGCAGTACTTC.

This clonotype was seen a handful of times. The chain recombines TRBV2 with TRBJ2-1, with 8 positions matching TRBD2. This CDR3 spans 14 amino acids. CDR1 is SNHLY and CDR2 is FYNNEI in the germline V gene. V shed 7 bases and J 7 bases; nucleotides not matched to a gene: 9. CDR3 residues: CASNPRTSRNEQFF. The CDR3 region has the DNA TGTGCCAGCAACCCTCGGACTAGCAGAAATGAGCAGTTCTTC. Using reference TRBV2 and TRBJ2-1 for the parts outside the CDR3, the full variable domain is EPEVTQTPSHQVTQMGQEVILRCVPISNHLYFYWYRQILGQKVEFLVSFYNNEISEKSEIFDDQFSVERPDGSNFTLKIRSTKLEDSAMYFCASNPRTSRNEQFFGPGTRLTVL.

This clonotype has just a few counts. This may arise from a read error, as a much more abundant clone is one base away. The CDR3 region is CTSSPRAGDEQYF. CDR3 nucleotide sequence: TGCACCAGCAGCCCCAGGGCGGGGGACGAGCAGTACTTC. The V gene is TRBV5-1, the J gene TRBJ2-5; 7 bases fit TRBD2. The J call is in doubt because the DNA end fits TRBJ2-7 better. Germline V gene data show CDR1 as SGHRS and CDR2 as YFSETQ. The CDR3 runs 13 residues.

This clonotype was observed a few times. The chain recombines TRBV29-1 with TRBJ2-1; D gene unclear. Trimming took off 6 bases at V and 5 bases at J, with 8 bases between the two ends. The CDR3 length is 11 residues. Germline loops: CDR1 SQVTM, CDR2 ANQGSEA. For the CDR3, the DNA is TGCAGCGTGACTGTCGACAATGAGCAGTTCTTC. Its protein is CSVTVDNEQFF.

V usage is TRBV7-7 and J usage is TRBJ2-5; tentative D call: TRBD1 (6 bases). The CDR3 loop spans 15 amino acids. The V gene's germline CDR1 is SSHAT and CDR2 FNYEAQ (reference sequence). The V and J ends lost 0 bases and 11 bases respectively, with 19 bases between them. The CDR3 protein is CASSLALAGAEEQYF. CDR3 DNA: TGTGCCAGCAGCTTAGCGCTGGCAGGGGCTGAGGAGCAGTACTTC.

This clonotype occurred a few times. The chain uses TRBV20-1 and TRBJ2-7; D gene uncertain. Germline V gene lookup returns CDR1 DFQATT and CDR2 SNEGSKA (reference sequence). Trimming pared 1 base from V and 5 bases from J, leaving 6 bases between. The length of the CDR3 is 11 residues. In nucleotides, the CDR3 is TGCAGTGCTAGAGTCTTGAACGAGCAGTACTTC. Its translation is CSARVLNEQYF.

At least ten counts were recorded for this clonotype. Here the CDR3 reads CASSVGGARQFF. In DNA, the CDR3 is TGTGCCAGCAGCGTAGGGGGGGCACGGCAGTTCTTC. This chain joins TRBV7-2 and TRBJ2-1, with D maybe TRBD2 (7 bases). This CDR3 has 12 amino acids. Per germline, CDR1 SGHTA and CDR2 FQGNSA. V was cut by 5 bases and J by 12 bases, with 14 bases left in between.

This clonotype was counted between two and nine times. The gene calls are TRBV5-1 and TRBJ2-7; possibly TRBD1 or TRBD2 for D (5 bases each). The CDR3 totals 15 residues. The V end was cut by 0 bases, the J end by 3 bases, with 13 bases between. In germline, CDR1 is SGHRS, CDR2 YFSETQ. In DNA form, the CDR3 reads TGCGCCAGCAGCTTGGTGTCAGGGAGTCGCTACGAGCAGTACTTC. This encodes CASSLVSGSRYEQYF.

Ten or more counts support this clonotype. The chain is built from TRBV2 and TRBJ1-2; unclear D gene. CDR3 length equals 13 residues. CDR1 is SNHLY and CDR2 is FYNNEI in the germline V gene. Deletions cut 7 bases from V and 8 bases from J, with 17 bases between. In DNA, the CDR3 is TGTGCCAGCATGATGGAGGGAAAGGTCGGCTACACCTTC. Protein sequence: CASMMEGKVGYTF.

This clonotype was found a few times. V and J are TRBV5-1 and TRBJ2-3, with 15 positions matching TRBD2. CDR1 is SGHRS, CDR2 YFSETQ, per germline. The V gene end was trimmed by 4 bases and the J gene end by 4 bases; junction bases not matched to a gene: 7. This CDR3 is 17 amino acids long. CDR3 region: CASSLGLAGGGADTQYF. The CDR3 DNA reads TGCGCCAGCAGCCTGGGACTAGCGGGAGGTGGAGCAGATACGCAGTATTTT.

The genes are TRBV20-1 and TRBJ2-2, with D possibly matching TRBD2 (5 bases). The CDR3 spans 13 residues. Germline V CDR1 and CDR2: DFQATT, SNEGSKA (reference sequence). Trimming cost V 6 bases and J 5 bases, with 13 bases left between them. The chain's CDR3 is CSAGARGTGELFF. DNA of the CDR3: TGCAGTGCAGGAGCGAGAGGGACCGGGGAGCTGTTTTTT.

The chain links TRBV9 to TRBJ1-5; D call uncertain. From germline, CDR1 is SGDLS and CDR2 YYNGEE. V was clipped by 8 bases and J by 1 base, with 10 bases between them. The length of the CDR3 is 13 residues. CDR3 sequence reads: CARGVRSNQPQHF. In nucleotides, the CDR3 is TGTGCCAGAGGCGTACGGAGCAATCAGCCCCAGCATTTT.

Details on this clonotype: At one end, the junction sequence differs from germline, possibly due to a read error. The chain recombines TRBV5-5 with TRBJ2-7; perhaps D is TRBD1 or TRBD2 (7 bases each). Germline CDR1 is SGHKS and CDR2 is YYEKEE (reference sequence). CDR3 length: 13 residues. CDR3 sequence: CARSGDSLYEQYF. For the CDR3, the DNA is TGTGCCCGCAGCGGGGACAGCCTCTACGAGCAGTACTTC.

This clonotype was seen ten or more times. The J gene is TRBJ1-5, the V gene TRBV27; D unresolved. V lost 3 bases to trimming and J lost 7 bases, with 10 bases between them. The CDR3 has 13 amino acids. CDR1 MNHEY and CDR2 SMNVEV come from the germline V gene (reference sequence). CDR3 loop: CASSFRARQPQHF. CDR3 nucleotides: TGTGCCAGCAGTTTCCGGGCGCGGCAGCCCCAGCATTTT.

A note on this clonotype: A much bigger clone sits one base away, suggesting this may be a read error. The gene calls are TRBV4-1 and TRBJ2-7, with D perhaps assigned TRBD1 or TRBD2 (5 bases each). The CDR3 contains 15 residues. Trimming left V 4 bases short and J 5 bases short, with 18 bases between. The germline gives CDR1 MGHRA, CDR2 YSYEKL. In DNA, the CDR3 is TGCGCCAGCAGCCGGGGTATAGCTGGGGACGACGAGCAGTACTTC. It specifies CASSRGIAGDDEQYF.

V usage is TRBV12-3 or TRBV12-4 and J usage is TRBJ1-2; TRBD1 matches at 7 bases. The CDR3 is 14 amino acids. V lost 5 bases, J lost 2 bases, and 5 bases stayed unmatched. The CDR3 protein is CASSRPGQNYGYTF. The CDR3 bases are TGTGCCAGCAGTCGACCGGGACAGAACTATGGCTACACCTTC.

The V and J genes are TRBV15 and TRBJ2-2; the D gene is possibly TRBD1 (6 bases). Trimming removed 0 bases at V and 0 bases at J, with 11 bases between. Germline V gene data show CDR1 as LNHNV and CDR2 as YYDKDF (reference sequence). The CDR3 spans 17 residues. The CDR3: CATSRDLTGANTGELFF. The CDR3 DNA is TGTGCCACCAGCAGAGACCTGACAGGTGCGAACACCGGGGAGCTGTTTTTT.

The chain uses TRBV7-9 and TRBJ2-7, with TRBD2 matching 12 bases. The CDR3 is 15 residues long. V gave up 5 bases and J gave up 4 bases; unmatched junction bases: 6. The germline V gene encodes CDR1 SEHNR and CDR2 FQNEAQ (reference sequence). The CDR3 bases are TGTGCCAGCAGCCAAATGACTAGCGGGAGTTACGAGCAGTACTTC. Translation gives CASSQMTSGSYEQYF.

This clonotype was seen a few times. The rearrangement uses TRBV18 and TRBJ2-3; possible D gene TRBD2, 5 bases. Germline CDR1 reads KGHSH; CDR2 reads LQKENI. V gave up 6 bases and J gave up 4 bases, with 17 bases separating them. The CDR3 runs to 15 residues. CDR3 residues: CASSQGIGVADTQYF. For the CDR3, the DNA is TGTGCCAGCTCGCAAGGTATCGGGGTGGCAGATACGCAGTATTTT.

The sample holds a few counts of this clonotype. This chain joins TRBV11-2 and TRBJ1-2, with 8 nucleotides matching TRBD1. Unmatched junction bases numbered 12, after V lost 1 base and J lost 8 bases. The CDR3 has 16 amino acids. From germline, CDR1 is SGHAT and CDR2 FQNNGV. DNA of the CDR3: TGTGCCAGCAGCTTAGTTCGTCAGGGGGCGCTGGGAGGCTACACCTTC. It is translated as CASSLVRQGALGGYTF.

In the case of this clonotype: A much larger clone differs from this one at a single base, so this may be a read error. V is TRBV20-1 and J is TRBJ2-1, with a weak D call TRBD1 (6 bases). Per the germline V gene, CDR1 is DFQATT and CDR2 is SNEGSKA (reference sequence). CDR3 size: 12 residues. CDR3: CRARQDSHEQFF. CDR3 nucleotides: TGCAGGGCAAGACAGGATTCCCATGAGCAGTTCTTC.